Presented here are 17 T cell receptor beta chains from one specimen sequenced in a study of shared clonotypes between healthy human individuals. The protocol was immunoSEQ multiplex PCR, while the TCRdb copy is restricted to in-frame clones and leaves out a portion. The sample yields more than 2,000,000 clones, more than 80% seen once. The specimen was naive CD4+ T cells from PBMCs. Subset in this sample: CD45RA+ positively selected. These TCRs come from a man younger than 30 in good health. Some clones in this sample may be carry-over from other donors' samples.

The rearrangement links TRBV18 to TRBJ2-1; D may be TRBD2 (5 bases). The CDR3 sequence is 14 residues long. Trimming took off 3 bases at V and 9 bases at J, with 15 bases between the two ends. Germline lookup yields CDR1 KGHSH and CDR2 LQKENI. The chain's CDR3 is CASSPSDYWGEQFF. CDR3 DNA sequence: TGTGCCAGCTCACCCTCCGACTATTGGGGTGAGCAGTTCTTC. The full variable domain, with the rest looked up from reference TRBV18 and TRBJ2-1, is NAGVMQNPRHLVRRRGQEARLRCSPMKGHSHVYWYRQLPEEGLKFMVYLQKENIIDESGMPKERFSAEFPKEGPSILRIQQVVRGDSAAYFCASSPSDYWGEQFFGPGTRLTVL.

As to this clone: The same CDR3 arises from other DNA sequences in this sample as well. This chain connects TRBV9 to TRBJ2-1, with D unresolved. Germline CDR1 and CDR2: SGDLS and YYNGEE. The CDR3 sequence is 13 residues long. Trimming took off 0 bases at V and 9 bases at J, with 10 bases between the two ends. In nucleotides, the CDR3 is TGTGCCAGCAGCGTAGCGGGCGTCAGTGAGCAGTTCTTC. It yields the protein CASSVAGVSEQFF. Full variable domain (missing parts from reference TRBV9 and TRBJ2-1): DSGVTQTPKHLITATGQRVTLRCSPRSGDLSVYWYQQSLDQGLQFLIQYYNGEERAKGNILERFSAQQFPDLHSELNLSSLELGDSALYFCASSVAGVSEQFFGPGTRLTVL.

The V gene is TRBV5-1, the J gene TRBJ2-2; 8 nucleotides line up with TRBD1. The CDR3 has 17 amino acids. CDR1 SGHRS and CDR2 YFSETQ come from the germline V gene. V gave up 1 base and J gave up 5 bases; unmatched junction bases: 10. The CDR3 nucleotides read TGCGCCAGCAGCTTGTTTGCCGGGACAGGAGGGACCGGGGAGCTGTTTTTT. Translated, it gives CASSLFAGTGGTGELFF.

This chain connects TRBV9 to TRBJ2-1, with D perhaps TRBD1 or TRBD2 (5 bases each). V lost 4 bases to trimming and J lost 5 bases, with 13 bases between them. Germline lookup yields CDR1 SGDLS and CDR2 YYNGEE. This CDR3 spans 14 amino acids. This CDR3 reads CASSQGPGNNEQFF. In nucleotides, the CDR3 is TGTGCCAGCAGCCAGGGACCCGGGAACAATGAGCAGTTCTTC.

V is TRBV5-1 and J is TRBJ2-5; TRBD2 matches at 11 bases. Germline trimming cut 9 bases from V and 1 base from J; bases unmatched to any gene: 8. In germline, CDR1 is SGHRS, CDR2 YFSETQ. The CDR3 extends over 15 amino acids. CDR3 loop: CATAGTSGGQETQYF. CDR3 nucleotide sequence: TGCGCCACCGCCGGGACTAGCGGCGGCCAAGAGACCCAGTACTTC.

This chain connects TRBV2 to TRBJ1-1; D is possibly TRBD1 (5 bases). Trimming removed 7 bases at V and 8 bases at J, with 17 bases between. Germline loops: CDR1 SNHLY, CDR2 FYNNEI. The CDR3 spans 13 residues. The CDR3: CASTYIGQAEAFF. CDR3 sequence (DNA): TGTGCCAGCACCTATATAGGACAAGCCGAAGCTTTCTTT.

Notes on this clone: Other DNA sequences in this specimen translate into the identical CDR3. This chain uses TRBV28 with TRBJ2-1; D uncertain. The germline CDR1 and CDR2 sequences are MDHEN and SYDVKM. V was pared by 4 bases and J by 4 bases, with 5 bases between. The CDR3 extends over 12 amino acids. The CDR3 DNA reads as TGTGCCAGCAGTTCGGTTTACAATGAGCAGTTCTTC. Translated: CASSSVYNEQFF.

The chain links TRBV5-1 to TRBJ2-3; TRBD1 matches at 7 bases. The V segment lost 2 bases and the J segment 0 bases; nucleotides outside the gene matches: 12. The CDR3 has 18 residues. Germline V gives CDR1 SGHRS, CDR2 YFSETQ. The CDR3 loop reads CASSLKRQGLPSTDTQYF. CDR3 DNA: TGCGCCAGCAGCTTAAAGAGACAGGGCTTACCTAGCACAGATACGCAGTATTTT.

The J gene is TRBJ1-1, the V gene TRBV7-2; no reliable D call. This CDR3 contains 12 residues. V was trimmed by 1 base and J by 8 bases, leaving 8 bases between them. The germline V gene has CDR1 SGHTA and CDR2 FQGNSA. The CDR3 DNA follows: TGTGCCAGCAGCTTAGAGGCTTTGGAAGCTTTCTTT. It is translated as CASSLEALEAFF.

CDR3 residues: CASSRDSKETQYF. The CDR3 nucleotides read TGTGCCAGCAGTCGGGACAGTAAAGAGACCCAGTACTTC. The V and J genes are TRBV7-3 and TRBJ2-5; 7 positions match TRBD1. V lost 6 bases to trimming and J lost 3 bases; unmatched junction nucleotides: 4. Germline-derived CDR1 and CDR2 are SGHTA and FQGTGA. The CDR3 runs to 13 residues.

This clone was seen a few times. The same CDR3 is also encoded by other DNA sequences in this sample. The CDR3 nucleotides are TGCAGTGCTCAGGGGAACTATGGCTACACCTTC. Translating it yields CSAQGNYGYTF. J is TRBJ1-2 and V is TRBV20-1; D perhaps matches TRBD1 (6 bases). CDR3 length: 11 amino acids. CDR1 and CDR2 (germline): DFQATT, SNEGSKA (reference sequence). Trimming removed 5 bases from V and 2 bases from J, with 6 bases in between.

The chain carries TRBV7-6 and TRBJ2-2; 9 nucleotides line up with TRBD1. The V gene end was trimmed by 5 bases and the J gene end by 5 bases; junction bases not matched to a gene: 9. CDR3 length equals 16 residues. In germline, CDR1 is SGHVS, CDR2 FNYEAQ. As DNA, the CDR3 is TGTGCCAGCAGCCTATCGGACAGGGGAGGGACCGGGGAGCTGTTTTTT. This translates into CASSLSDRGGTGELFF.

This chain joins TRBV7-6 and TRBJ1-1, with D possibly TRBD1 on 5 matching bases. The CDR3 runs to 15 residues. Germline V gene lookup returns CDR1 SGHVS and CDR2 FNYEAQ. Trimming pared 5 bases from V and 0 bases from J, leaving 13 bases between. The CDR3: CASSRDGLLNTEAFF. The CDR3 nucleotides are TGTGCCAGCAGCAGGGACGGACTTCTGAACACTGAAGCTTTCTTT.

Regarding this clone: Other nucleotide sequences in the sample specify the same CDR3. This rearrangement joins TRBV20-1 to TRBJ1-3; D remains ambiguous. Per the germline V gene, CDR1 is DFQATT and CDR2 is SNEGSKA (reference sequence). Trimming shortened V by 5 bases and J by 4 bases, and 6 bases separated the two germline ends. This CDR3 has 11 residues. CDR3: CSASLGNTIYF. CDR3 DNA: TGCAGTGCTTCTCTCGGAAACACCATATATTTT.

V is TRBV28 and J is TRBJ2-1, with D tentatively TRBD2 (6 bases). V lost 7 bases, J lost 0 bases, and 16 bases lay in between. The CDR3 totals 16 residues. Germline lookup yields CDR1 MDHEN and CDR2 SYDVKM. CDR3 in amino acids: CASTPGSGSSYNEQFF. Written as DNA, the CDR3 is TGTGCCAGCACCCCTGGTAGCGGCAGCTCCTACAATGAGCAGTTCTTC.

The rearrangement joins TRBV19 to TRBJ2-2, with D hard to call. The V gene lost 3 bases and the J gene lost 2 bases, with 10 bases spanning the gap. CDR1 and CDR2 (germline): LNHDA, SQIVND (reference sequence). The CDR3 extends over 15 amino acids. CDR3 protein: CASSILKTNTGELFF. CDR3 coding DNA: TGTGCCAGTAGTATCCTCAAGACTAACACCGGGGAGCTGTTTTTT. Supplemented by reference TRBV19 and TRBJ2-2, the full variable domain reads DGGITQSPKYLFRKEGQNVTLSCEQNLNHDAMYWYRQDPGQGLRLIYYSQIVNDFQKGDIAEGYSVSREKKESFPLTVTSAQKNPTAFYLCASSILKTNTGELFFGEGSRLTVL.

J is TRBJ1-1 and V is TRBV7-9, with D hard to call. Germline V gives CDR1 SEHNR, CDR2 FQNEAQ (reference sequence). The CDR3 is made up of 13 amino acids. Trimming removed 4 bases from V and 5 bases from J, with 11 bases in between. Here the CDR3 DNA reads TGTGCCAGCAGCTCCGGATCGGCTACTGAAGCTTTCTTT. Translated: CASSSGSATEAFF. Full variable domain (outside the CDR3, taken from reference TRBV7-9 and TRBJ1-1): DTGVSQNPRHKITKRGQNVTFRCDPISEHNRLYWYRQTLGQGPEFLTYFQNEAQLEKSRLLSDRFSAERPKGSFSTLEIQRTEQGDSAMYLCASSSGSATEAFFGQGTRLTVV.